The 27 T cell receptor beta chains in this list originate from one sample, sequenced in a study of beta chain features in type 1 diabetes. Sequenced material consisted of expressed TCRB transcripts (all of the isolated RNA was reverse transcribed). Assay used: immunoSEQ multiplex PCR; TCRdb lists only in-frame clones, some missing. Of about 340,000 clones listed, 8% were seen once; the top ten hold 0.44%. The source material was central memory CD4+ T cells from blood. The receptors derive from a woman aged 18-29 years in good health.

CDR3 region: CASTPGLAYTGELFF. The DNA for the CDR3 is TGTGCCAGTACCCCGGGACTAGCGTATACCGGGGAGCTGTTTTTT. The chain links TRBV19 to TRBJ2-2, with 10 nucleotides matching TRBD2. CDR1 and CDR2 from the germline V gene are LNHDA and SQIVND (reference sequence). CDR3 length: 15 amino acids. J gave up 5 bases and V 7 bases, and 7 bases lay outside the gene matches. Looking up the rest from reference TRBV19 and TRBJ2-2 gives the full variable domain: DGGITQSPKYLFRKEGQNVTLSCEQNLNHDAMYWYRQDPGQGLRLIYYSQIVNDFQKGDIAEGYSVSREKKESFPLTVTSAQKNPTAFYLCASTPGLAYTGELFFGEGSRLTVL.

V usage is TRBV6-5 and J usage is TRBJ1-1; perhaps TRBD1 as D (5 bases). This CDR3 has 14 amino acids. The germline V gene encodes CDR1 MNHEY and CDR2 SVGAGI. Trimming cost V 3 bases and J 5 bases, with 13 bases left between them. The CDR3 spells CASSYRDRGTEAFF. In DNA form, the CDR3 reads TGTGCCAGCAGTTATCGGGATAGGGGTACTGAAGCTTTCTTT.

The rearrangement joins TRBV9 to TRBJ2-5; 12 bases map to TRBD2. The V segment lost 3 bases and the J segment 3 bases; nucleotides outside the gene matches: 6. The germline V gene has CDR1 SGDLS and CDR2 YYNGEE. The CDR3 runs 16 residues. CDR3 DNA sequence: TGTGCCAGCAGCGCCCGACTAGCGGGAGCGAAAGAGACCCAGTACTTC. Translation gives CASSARLAGAKETQYF. Complete variable domain (other parts from reference TRBV9 and TRBJ2-5): DSGVTQTPKHLITATGQRVTLRCSPRSGDLSVYWYQQSLDQGLQFLIQYYNGEERAKGNILERFSAQQFPDLHSELNLSSLELGDSALYFCASSARLAGAKETQYFGPGTRLLVL.

CDR3 amino acids: CASSESAPYGYTF. The CDR3 coding sequence is TGTGCCAGCAGTGAATCCGCCCCCTATGGCTACACCTTC. The rearrangement joins TRBV6-1 to TRBJ1-2, with no clear D. The germline gives CDR1 MNHNS, CDR2 SASEGT. The V end was cut by 2 bases, the J end by 4 bases, with 8 bases between. There are 13 residues in the CDR3.

This clone was seen a handful of times. The chain has TRBV29-1 and TRBJ2-3, with 8 bases identical to TRBD2. V lost 8 bases, J lost 0 bases, and 10 bases stayed unmatched. The CDR3 spans 15 residues. Germline V gene data show CDR1 as SQVTM and CDR2 as ANQGSEA. The CDR3 reads CSSVPGGRSTDTQYF. CDR3 bases: TGCAGCTCTGTGCCCGGCGGGAGGAGCACAGATACGCAGTATTTT.

This clone was recorded a few times. This chain connects TRBV25-1 to TRBJ2-1, with D maybe TRBD1 (5 bases). V was pared by 3 bases and J by 6 bases, with 15 bases between. The CDR3 covers 15 residues. The germline V gene encodes CDR1 MGHDK and CDR2 SYGVNS. CDR3 bases: TGTGCCAGCAGTGATCGCCAGGGTTATTTCAATGAGCAGTTCTTC. This translates into CASSDRQGYFNEQFF.

V and J are TRBV27 and TRBJ2-3, with D hard to call. Germline V lookup: CDR1 MNHEY, CDR2 SMNVEV (reference sequence). The ends were cut back, 4 bases at V and 5 bases at J, with 16 bases in the middle. This CDR3 spans 15 amino acids. CDR3 loop: CASSSLGLSGDTQYF. For the CDR3, the DNA is TGTGCCAGCAGTTCGCTCGGGTTATCAGGAGATACGCAGTATTTT.

The chain has TRBV7-2 and TRBJ1-2, with 7 positions matching TRBD1. The CDR3 is 14 amino acids. CDR1 and CDR2 (germline): SGHTA, FQGNSA. J lost 6 bases, V lost 0 bases, and 4 bases had no gene match. As DNA, the CDR3 is TGTGCCAGCAGCTTAGCAGGGACAGCAGATGGCTACACCTTC. Protein: CASSLAGTADGYTF.

This clone was counted between two and nine times. J is TRBJ2-7 and V is TRBV2; TRBD2 matches at 8 bases. V shed 7 bases, J shed 4 bases, and the junction held 6 bases outside the gene matches. This CDR3 is 13 amino acids long. The germline V gene encodes CDR1 SNHLY and CDR2 FYNNEI. CDR3 protein: CASMAREAYEQYF. In DNA, the CDR3 is TGTGCCAGCATGGCGCGGGAGGCTTACGAGCAGTACTTC.

This chain uses TRBV28 with TRBJ2-5, with 8 nucleotides matching TRBD1. The ends lost 2 bases at V and 5 bases at J; junction bases unmatched: 10. Germline V gene sequence: CDR1 MDHEN, CDR2 SYDVKM. There are 16 residues in the CDR3. The CDR3 coding sequence is TGTGCCAGCAGTTTAGGGGGACAGGCGTCCGTCGAGACCCAGTACTTC. Protein sequence: CASSLGGQASVETQYF.

The chain recombines TRBV11-2 with TRBJ2-1, with a possible D match to TRBD1 (5 bases). V was trimmed by 6 bases and J by 4 bases, leaving 10 bases between them. The CDR3 has 13 residues. CDR1 is SGHAT and CDR2 is FQNNGV in the germline V gene. Written as DNA, the CDR3 is TGTGCCAGCAGTCTACACAGGTACAATGAGCAGTTCTTC. Translated: CASSLHRYNEQFF. The whole variable domain, filled in from reference TRBV11-2 and TRBJ2-1, reads EAGVAQSPRYKIIEKRQSVAFWCNPISGHATLYWYQQILGQGPKLLIQFQNNGVVDDSQLPKDRFSAERLKGVDSTLKIQPAKLEDSAVYLCASSLHRYNEQFFGPGTRLTVL.

The chain employs TRBV7-2 and TRBJ2-2; 8 nucleotides match TRBD1. Trimming took 0 bases from V and 6 from J; bases not matched to a gene: 21. CDR1 and CDR2 (germline): SGHTA, FQGNSA. The CDR3 runs to 21 residues. CDR3 coding DNA: TGTGCCAGCAGCTTAGCGTATCTAGGGGTGGCCAGGACAGGGAAGGCCGGGGAGCTGTTTTTT. Protein product: CASSLAYLGVARTGKAGELFF. The full variable domain, completed using reference TRBV7-2 and TRBJ2-2, is GAGVSQSPSNKVTEKGKDVELRCDPISGHTALYWYRQSLGQGLEFLIYFQGNSAPDKSGLPSDRFSAERTGGSVSTLTIQRTQQEDSAVYLCASSLAYLGVARTGKAGELFFGEGSRLTVL.

This clone appeared a few times. The chain joins TRBV20-1 to TRBJ2-3, with D unresolved. The V end was cut by 6 bases, the J end by 10 bases, with 14 bases between. The CDR3 sequence is 11 residues long. CDR1 and CDR2 (germline): DFQATT, SNEGSKA (reference sequence). The CDR3 spells CSANVVIAQYF. Here the CDR3 DNA reads TGCAGTGCAAACGTAGTTATCGCGCAGTATTTT.

The genes are TRBV23-1 and TRBJ2-5; unclear D gene. TRBV23-1 is designated an ORF whose function remains uncertain. V dropped 4 bases and J dropped 5 bases, with 20 bases sitting between them. The CDR3 is 16 amino acids. The CDR3 sequence is CASSRQWVSFRETQYF. CDR3 nucleotide sequence: TGCGCCAGCAGTCGACAATGGGTTAGCTTTCGGGAGACCCAGTACTTC.

This clone has only a few counts. J is TRBJ2-1 and V is TRBV5-1, with TRBD1 matching 12 bases. The CDR3 has 15 residues. The V gene's germline CDR1 is SGHRS and CDR2 YFSETQ. J gave up 7 bases and V 3 bases, and 5 bases lay outside the gene matches. DNA for the CDR3: TGCGCCAGCAGCTCGGGACAGGGGGCGAAGAATGAGCAGTTCTTC. Translating it yields CASSSGQGAKNEQFF.

This clone has only a few counts. The chain joins TRBV7-2 to TRBJ2-1, with TRBD2 identical over 7 bases. The CDR3 sequence is 13 residues long. V was clipped by 1 base and J by 10 bases; unmatched bases: 4. Germline-derived CDR1 and CDR2 are SGHTA and FQGNSA. CDR3 DNA sequence: TGTGCCAGCAGCTTAGAAAATAGCGGGGAGCAGTTCTTC. Its translation is CASSLENSGEQFF.

The chain links TRBV25-1 to TRBJ2-5; 10 bases line up with TRBD2. This CDR3 has 16 amino acids. Germline-derived CDR1 and CDR2 are MGHDK and SYGVNS. J was trimmed by 5 bases and V by 5 bases; bases with no gene match: 11. CDR3 nucleotide sequence: TGTGCCAGCAGTCGGAGAGCGGGAGGGCGCGGGGAGACCCAGTACTTC. Amino acid sequence: CASSRRAGGRGETQYF.

This clone was counted ten times or more. V is TRBV6-6 and J is TRBJ2-7, with D tentatively TRBD2 (6 bases). Trimming shortened V by 6 bases and J by 0 bases, and 12 bases separated the two germline ends. This CDR3 is 14 amino acids long. Germline CDR1 reads MNHNY; CDR2 reads SVGAGI (reference sequence). The CDR3 DNA sequence: TGTGCCAGCAGAGACCGGGACTTCTCCTACGAGCAGTACTTC. This encodes CASRDRDFSYEQYF.

Details on this clone: Other DNA sequences in the sample encode the same CDR3. The V and J genes are TRBV18 and TRBJ2-7; D gene unclear. V lost 3 bases, J lost 3 bases, and 3 bases lay in between. This CDR3 is built from 11 residues. The germline CDR1 and CDR2 sequences are KGHSH and LQKENI. CDR3: CASSPGYEQYF. CDR3 in DNA: TGTGCCAGCTCACCTGGCTACGAGCAGTACTTC.

This chain connects TRBV20-1 to TRBJ1-2, with 7 bases aligning to TRBD1. In germline, CDR1 is DFQATT, CDR2 SNEGSKA (reference sequence). CDR3 length equals 11 residues. V lost 6 bases, J lost 6 bases, and 4 bases stayed unmatched. CDR3 nucleotide sequence: TGCAGTGCCAAACAGGGGAATGGCTACACCTTC. This gives the protein CSAKQGNGYTF.

The chain joins TRBV7-2 to TRBJ2-7; 8 bases match TRBD2. The CDR3 extends over 14 amino acids. With V trimmed by 5 bases and J by 6 bases, 9 bases remained unmatched. Germline V gene lookup returns CDR1 SGHTA and CDR2 FQGNSA. Written as DNA, the CDR3 is TGTGCCAGCAGCCGACGGACTAGCAATCGCGAGCAGTACTTC. Translation: CASSRRTSNREQYF.

The chain couples TRBV6-5 to TRBJ2-5; D ambiguous. The CDR3 totals 11 residues. V shed 5 bases and J shed 5 bases, with 6 bases lying between them. Germline-derived CDR1 and CDR2 are MNHEY and SVGAGI. The CDR3 region has the DNA TGTGCCAGCAGTCGAACGGAGACCCAGTACTTC. As protein: CASSRTETQYF.

The table lists this clone with a few counts. V and J are TRBV20-1 and TRBJ2-1, with D unresolved. Per the germline V gene, CDR1 is DFQATT and CDR2 is SNEGSKA (reference sequence). CDR3 length: 9 residues. The ends were cut back, 3 bases at V and 9 bases at J, with 3 bases in the middle. The CDR3 DNA reads as TGCAGTGCTAGGGTTGAGCAGTTCTTC. It yields the protein CSARVEQFF.

This chain links TRBV11-2 with TRBJ1-2, with 7 positions matching TRBD1. The V gene end was trimmed by 6 bases and the J gene end by 2 bases; junction bases not matched to a gene: 9. CDR1 is SGHAT, CDR2 FQNNGV, per germline. The CDR3 spans 15 residues. The chain's CDR3 is CASRAGPTGNYGYTF. The CDR3 DNA sequence: TGTGCCAGCAGGGCGGGACCGACAGGGAACTATGGCTACACCTTC.

This clone was seen only a few times. CDR3 residues: CASSRTDPSTPSGNTIYF. The CDR3 nucleotides read TGTGCCAGCAGCCGAACGGATCCGTCGACCCCCTCTGGAAACACCATATATTTT. V gene TRBV9 combines with J gene TRBJ1-3; no firm D call. Germline CDR1 and CDR2: SGDLS and YYNGEE. The CDR3 is 18 residues long. Between the trimmed V and J ends, which lost 4 bases and 0 bases, there was a span of 20 bases.

This sequence joins TRBV28 and TRBJ1-1; D remains unclear. Per the germline V gene, CDR1 is MDHEN and CDR2 is SYDVKM. Trimming removed 4 bases at V and 1 base at J, with 7 bases between. The CDR3 extends over 13 amino acids. The CDR3 nucleotides read TGTGCCAGCAGTTCAAACAGGAACACTGAAGCTTTCTTT. Its translation is CASSSNRNTEAFF.

V gene TRBV19 combines with J gene TRBJ2-1; D may be TRBD2 (6 bases). Deletions cut 3 bases from V and 3 bases from J, with 9 bases between. The germline V gene has CDR1 LNHDA and CDR2 SQIVND (reference sequence). This CDR3 is 14 amino acids long. The CDR3 DNA is TGTGCCAGTAGTATGGACGGGGGCTACAATGAGCAGTTCTTC. Its translation is CASSMDGGYNEQFF. Together with reference TRBV19 and TRBJ2-1, the CDR3 gives the full variable domain: DGGITQSPKYLFRKEGQNVTLSCEQNLNHDAMYWYRQDPGQGLRLIYYSQIVNDFQKGDIAEGYSVSREKKESFPLTVTSAQKNPTAFYLCASSMDGGYNEQFFGPGTRLTVL.